These T cell receptor beta chains were read from a single sample in a study of cytomegalovirus exposure and HLA in healthy donors. TCRdb keeps only in-frame clones here, not all; method: immunoSEQ multiplex PCR. Altogether a few hundred thousand clones are present, more than 75% being singletons, with the ten largest covering around 13%. The sample consisted of PBMCs. These receptors came from a man between 18 and 35 years old in good health and CMV-seropositive. Both conserved end residues are part of each CDR3. Each record gives: V gene, D gene, J gene, clone size, CDR3 DNA, CDR3 protein. The D gene is left open where the match is weak. Size values are once, few and many counts, or a class for expanded clones, and some rows have none.

>TRBV29-1|.|TRBJ2-2|.
TGCAGCGTCAGGGGGGACACCGGGGAGCTGTTTTTT
CSVRGDTGELFF
>TRBV5-1|TRBD2|TRBJ2-3|.
TGCGCCAGCAGCTTTGGGGGAGGGAACACAGATACGCAGTATTTT
CASSFGGGNTDTQYF
>TRBV5-1|TRBD1|TRBJ1-1|.
TGCGCCAGCAGCACCGACAGGGGATGGGACACTGAAGCTTTCTTT
CASSTDRGWDTEAFF
>TRBV5-1|.|TRBJ2-7|.
TGCGCCAGCAGCTTGGCCCGGGTTTCCTACGAGCAGTACTTC
CASSLARVSYEQYF
>TRBV6-5|TRBD2|TRBJ2-1|.
TGTGCCAGCAGTTACGAAGGCGGGGGGTCCTACAATGAGCAGTTCTTC
CASSYEGGGSYNEQFF
>TRBV9|.|TRBJ2-6|.
TGTGCCAGCAGCGTAGAATCCCTCAGTGGGGCCAACGTCCTGACTTTC
CASSVESLSGANVLTF
>TRBV11-1|.|TRBJ1-1|.
TGTGCCAGCAGCTTAACCCGGGTCGGGACCGCCGGGACTGAAGCTTTCTTT
CASSLTRVGTAGTEAFF
>TRBV19|.|TRBJ1-2|.
TGTGCCAGTAGTTTGGACGGCCGCTATGGCTACACCTTC
CASSLDGRYGYTF
>TRBV19|.|TRBJ1-2|.
TGTGCCAGTAGTATAGTAAGCGGGGGCTACACCTTC
CASSIVSGGYTF
>TRBV5-4|TRBD1|TRBJ1-2|.
TGTGCCAGCAGCTCCCCAGGACAGGGAATGCATGGCTACACCTTC
CASSSPGQGMHGYTF
>TRBV7-9|.|TRBJ1-2|.
TGTGCCAGCACCCTCGGCGGAACGGATGGCTACACCTTC
CASTLGGTDGYTF
>TRBV19|TRBD1|TRBJ1-2|.
TGTGCCAGTAGTGCGCTCGGGACAGGGGTTAAGGGCTATGGCTACACCTTC
CASSALGTGVKGYGYTF
>TRBV6-1|.|TRBJ2-2|.
TGTGCCAGCAGGGGACTTCTGAACACCGGGGAGCTGTTTTTT
CASRGLLNTGELFF
>TRBV11-2|TRBD2|TRBJ2-3|.
TGTGCCAGCAGCTTAGGATCGTGGGAGGGGAGCACAGATACGCAGTATTTT
CASSLGSWEGSTDTQYF
>TRBV7-2|.|TRBJ2-1|once
TGTGCCAGCAGCTGGAGGGGCGATGAGCAGTTCTTC
CASSWRGDEQFF
>TRBV5-1|.|TRBJ1-1|.
TGCGCCAGCAGTAAGGGGACAATGAACACTGAAGCTTTCTTT
CASSKGTMNTEAFF
>TRBV5-1|.|TRBJ2-7|.
TGCGCCAGCAGCTTGGAGGACAAGGAGGTTGACGAGCAGTACTTC
CASSLEDKEVDEQYF
>TRBV23-1|.|TRBJ1-2|.
TGCGCCAGCAGTCGTAGGGACGGAGTTAACTATGGCTACACCTTC
CASSRRDGVNYGYTF
>TRBV7-8|.|TRBJ1-2|.
TGTGCCAGCAGCCCAAAGACCAGGGACTATGGCTACACCTTC
CASSPKTRDYGYTF
>TRBV16|.|TRBJ1-4|.
TGTGCCAGCAGCCAGTCAAGGGGTGAAAAACTGTTTTTT
CASSQSRGEKLFF
>TRBV4-1|TRBD1|TRBJ1-2|.
TGCGCCAGCAGCCAACCGGACAGGGCCTACCCGAAATATGGCTACACCTTC
CASSQPDRAYPKYGYTF
>TRBV5-6|.|TRBJ2-2|.
TGTGCCAGCAGCTTGCCGCTAATAGGGGCCGGGGAGCTGTTTTTT
CASSLPLIGAGELFF
>TRBV27|.|TRBJ2-1|.
TGTGCCAGCAGTTTCTCCCTAGGGAGGATGAATGAGCAGTTCTTC
CASSFSLGRMNEQFF
>TRBV7-8|TRBD2|TRBJ2-1|.
TGTGCCAGCAGCTTATATTCAGTCGGAACGGGAGGGCCTTCCAATGAGCAGTTCTTC
CASSLYSVGTGGPSNEQFF
>TRBV4-1|.|TRBJ1-3|.
TGCGCCAGCAGCCAGGGACTGGGGGGAAACACCATATATTTT
CASSQGLGGNTIYF
>TRBV7-9|TRBD2|TRBJ2-7|.
TGTGCCAGCAGCTTAGGAGGGACTAGCGGGATATCTTACGAGCAGTACTTC
CASSLGGTSGISYEQYF
>TRBV5-1|TRBD1|TRBJ2-5|.
TGCGCCAGCAGCAGCCCCAGGGGGCGCGGGGAGACCCAGTACTTC
CASSSPRGRGETQYF
>TRBV6-1|.|TRBJ2-7|.
TGTGCCAGCAGTTCGGACGAGCAGTACTTC
CASSSDEQYF
>TRBV9|.|TRBJ2-1|.
TGTGCCAGCAGCGTAGCGGGTCTCAATGAGCAGTTCTTC
CASSVAGLNEQFF
>TRBV5-1|.|TRBJ2-7|.
TGCGCCAGCAGCTTGGTTTCGGGGGGCGCCGAGCAGTACTTC
CASSLVSGGAEQYF
>TRBV5-1|TRBD2|TRBJ2-1|.
TGCGCCAGCAGCTTGGGTCTAGCGGTTTTAGGGGATGAGCAGTTCTTC
CASSLGLAVLGDEQFF
>TRBV7-9|TRBD2|TRBJ2-7|.
TGTGCCAGCAGCTTTAGCGGGAGGGATCACGAGCAGTACTTC
CASSFSGRDHEQYF
>TRBV28|.|TRBJ2-7|.
TGTGCCAGCAGCTCCGGGAGTTACGAGCAGTACTTC
CASSSGSYEQYF
>TRBV6-1|TRBD2|TRBJ2-1|.
TGTGCCAGCAGCGCGGGACTAGCGGGGAGTGAGCAGTTCTTC
CASSAGLAGSEQFF
>TRBV11-2|TRBD2|TRBJ2-3|.
TGTGCCAGCAGCTTAGGCCACCGGGGGGCAGATACGCAGTATTTT
CASSLGHRGADTQYF
>TRBV2|.|TRBJ2-5|.
TGTGCCAGCAATTTAGGGACCGGGGAGACCCAGTACTTC
CASNLGTGETQYF
>TRBV19|TRBD1|TRBJ2-3|.
TGTGCCAGTAGTATTTGGGGACAGGGGGCTGATACGCAGTATTTT
CASSIWGQGADTQYF
>TRBV29-1|.|TRBJ2-3|.
TGCAGCGGGGGACTTACGGGGGATACGCAGTATTTT
CSGGLTGDTQYF
>TRBV5-1|.|TRBJ1-1|.
TGCGCCAGCAGCTCTGCAGAGGGCTGGAACACTGAAGCTTTCTTT
CASSSAEGWNTEAFF
>TRBV2|TRBD1|TRBJ2-1|few
TGTGCCAGCAGTGATGGACAGGGCCGAGGGCAGTTCTTC
CASSDGQGRGQFF
>TRBV11-3|TRBD2|TRBJ2-1|once
TGTGCCAGCAGCTTAGGCGCGGGAGCTAATGAGCAGTTCTTC
CASSLGAGANEQFF
>TRBV5-4|TRBD2|TRBJ2-2|.
TGTGCCAGCAGCCCGGGACTAGCGGGATTCACCGGGGAGCTGTTTTTT
CASSPGLAGFTGELFF
>TRBV27|.|TRBJ1-4|.
TGTGCCACTTCAGACAGAGTGCGAGAAAAACTGTTTTTT
CATSDRVREKLFF
>TRBV30|.|TRBJ2-5|.
TGTGCCTGGGCCCTAGGGGAGACCCAGTACTTC
CAWALGETQYF
>TRBV7-9|.|TRBJ2-2|.
TGTGCCAGCAGCTTGGGGGGCAGGGGAACCACCGGGGAGCTGTTTTTT
CASSLGGRGTTGELFF
>TRBV2|.|TRBJ1-3|.
TGTGCCAGCGCCTTACACTCTGGAAACACCATATATTTT
CASALHSGNTIYF
>TRBV15|.|TRBJ2-1|.
TGTGCCACCAGCAGAGTAGGTAATGAGCAGTTCTTC
CATSRVGNEQFF
>TRBV28|.|TRBJ1-5|.
TGTGCCAGCATGGGGGCGGGTCAGCCCCAGCATTTT
CASMGAGQPQHF
>TRBV27|TRBD2|TRBJ2-3|once
TGTGCCAGCAGTCCTCCGAGGACTAGCGTCACAGATACGCAGTATTTT
CASSPPRTSVTDTQYF
>TRBV6-5|.|TRBJ1-4|.
TGTGCCAGCAGTTACAGACTCAATGAAAAACTGTTTTTT
CASSYRLNEKLFF
>TRBV5-1|.|TRBJ2-5|.
TGCGCCAGCAGCTTGGTGGGCGAGGTTGGGACCCAGTACTTC
CASSLVGEVGTQYF